This T cell receptor (beta chain) was found in a study of blood T cell repertoires in COVID-19. Produced via immunoSEQ multiplex PCR; TCRdb's table is partial and in-frame only. The sample lists more than 65,000 clones, approximately 78% occurring once. Trimming took off 2 bases at V and 0 bases at J, with 6 bases between the two ends. The germline gives CDR1 SGHDT, CDR2 YYEEEE. The CDR3 length is 14 residues. The receptor was derived from a woman in her seventies with acute or convalescent COVID-19. V usage is TRBV5-6 and J usage is TRBJ2-1; D gene unclear. Input material: peripheral blood. The CDR3 bases are TGTGCCAGCAGCTTTAAGAGCTCCTACAATGAGCAGTTCTTC. As protein: CASSFKSSYNEQFF.